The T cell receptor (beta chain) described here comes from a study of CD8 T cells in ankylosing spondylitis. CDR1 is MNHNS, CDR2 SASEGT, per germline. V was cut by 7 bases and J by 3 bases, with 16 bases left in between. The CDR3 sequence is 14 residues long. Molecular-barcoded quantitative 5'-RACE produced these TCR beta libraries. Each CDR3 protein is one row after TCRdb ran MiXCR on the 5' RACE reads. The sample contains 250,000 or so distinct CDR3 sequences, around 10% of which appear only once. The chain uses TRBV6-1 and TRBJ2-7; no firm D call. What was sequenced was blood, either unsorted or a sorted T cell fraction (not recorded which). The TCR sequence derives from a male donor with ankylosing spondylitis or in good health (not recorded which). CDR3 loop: CASIAEIGDYEQYF. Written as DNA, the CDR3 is TGTGCCAGCATCGCTGAGATTGGTGACTACGAGCAGTACTTC.